What follows describes a single T cell receptor beta chain. The data stem from a study of CD8 T cells in Susac syndrome. Random hexamers were used to reverse transcribe 0.5 to 1 ug of RNA. One entry per CDR3 protein results from TCRdb running MiXCR on the immunoSEQ multiplex PCR reads. There are roughly 120,000 distinct CDR3 sequences in the sample; 90% to 95% occur only once, and about 0.087% lies in the top ten. Germline CDR1 is DFQATT and CDR2 is SNEGSKA (reference sequence). This CDR3 contains 12 residues. V was cut by 5 bases and J by 4 bases, with 11 bases left in between. Negative isolation yielded the CD8+ and CD4+ T cells, while FACS enriched the TEMRA cells.

The chain recombines TRBV20-1 with TRBJ1-2; TRBD1 might be the D (5 bases). This receptor was taken from a human donor with multiple sclerosis. Material: CD4+ T cells from PBMCs. The DNA for the CDR3 is TGCAGTGCTCTAGTCGGGGGCTATGGCTACACCTTC. Translated, it gives CSALVGGYGYTF.